This T cell receptor beta chain was sequenced in a study of shared clonotypes between healthy human individuals. General study points: In general, naive subsets displayed greater estimated richness than memory subsets did.

The material for each subset, its genomic DNA, was split evenly across several immunoSEQ plates. Profiled with immunoSEQ multiplex PCR; TCRdb holds only in-frame clones, not every one. This sample has about 2.4 million clones; 80% to 95% occur once, and the top ten carry more than 0.35%. Germline CDR1 SGDLS, CDR2 YYNGEE. Trimming stripped 5 bases from V and 4 bases from J, with 15 bases between. The CDR3 length is 15 residues. Concerning this clone: Its matching antigen is unknown.

This chain links TRBV9 with TRBJ1-4, with a weak D call TRBD1 (6 bases). Sequenced input: naive CD4+ T cells from PBMCs. Sample subset: CD45RA+ positively selected. This TCR was sampled from a young man in good health. Some clones in this sample may be carry-over from other donors' samples. The CDR3 region is CASSPWGGDNEKLFF. In DNA form, the CDR3 reads TGTGCCAGCAGTCCGTGGGGGGGCGATAATGAAAAACTGTTTTTT.